The source of this T cell receptor beta chain is a study of T-cell reconstitution after alpha-beta-depleted transplantation in children (dated by TCRdb to 2015 to 2016). About the full investigation: Using TCR repertoire profiling, the study quantitatively followed how T-cell immune reconstitution unfolded in children after TCRalphabeta/CD19-depleted allogeneic hematopoietic cell transplantation.

Trimming removed 10 bases from V and 3 bases from J, leaving 12 bases between the germline ends. The CDR3 measures 12 amino acids from cysteine to phenylalanine. Kept here is only the CDR3 DNA, which spans 36 bases and is read in frame from base 1. From the germline V gene, CDR1 is MNHNS and CDR2 is SASEGT. Library preparation employed PCR. The instrument was an Illumina HiSeq 2500. TCR libraries were prepared with molecular barcoding, using unique molecular identifiers to normalize TCRbeta repertoire quantification. The public reads were quality trimmed at Q25 with fastp and then assembled into clones with MiXCR by TCRdb, keeping productive beta chains. When rows share a CDR3 protein, they turn into one entry using the most common DNA and genes. The sample table shows about 640,000 distinct CDR3 sequences, and roughly 15% are seen once. The ten largest clonotypes hold 1.1% of the sample. A note on this clonotype: The specificity of this receptor is unknown. Base quality data are lacking; no much larger clone is found one base away.

This chain is built from TRBV6-1 and TRBJ1-2; TRBD1 is a possible D gene, resting on 5 matching bases. Specimen: PBMCs from the stem cell graft donor, collected from the stem cell graft. This receptor was taken from a human donor who donated a stem cell graft to a child with acute myeloid leukemia. The CDR3 amino acid sequence is: CATRMTDYGYTF. The DNA is TGTGCCACCAGGATGACAGACTATGGCTACACCTTC.